One and the same sample provided the 17 T cell receptor beta chains below, sequenced in a study of graft-versus-host responses after intestinal transplantation. Assay: immunoSEQ multiplex PCR; the TCRdb copy retains only in-frame clones and omits some. The sample includes under 150,000 clones, over 85% seen only once; the top ten take roughly 0.15%. Antigens of these TCRs are unknown. The sequencing used unstimulated CD4+ T cells sorted from spleen or lymph node cells, collected before intestinal transplant. The source is a human donor who received an intestinal transplant.

The chain carries TRBV6-1 and TRBJ2-7; unclear D gene. V lost 5 bases and J 0 bases, leaving 11 bases between the germline ends. The CDR3 extends over 14 amino acids. CDR1 is MNHNS, CDR2 SASEGT, per germline. CDR3 DNA: TGTGCCAGCAGTTCGGCCGGCTCCTCCTACGAGCAGTACTTC. Its protein is CASSSAGSSYEQYF.

The chain uses TRBV5-4 and TRBJ2-5, with 8 bases matching TRBD2. Germline trimming cut 5 bases from V and 3 bases from J; bases unmatched to any gene: 3. This CDR3 comprises 13 residues. Germline assignment: CDR1 SGHNT and CDR2 YYREEE (reference sequence). The CDR3 nucleotides read TGTGCCAGCAGGGGGACTAGTGAAGAGACCCAGTACTTC. Translation gives CASRGTSEETQYF.

The genes are TRBV6-1 and TRBJ1-5; unclear D gene. The CDR3 extends over 15 amino acids. Trimming removed 10 bases at V and 0 bases at J, with 16 bases between. Germline CDR1 is MNHNS and CDR2 is SASEGT. In nucleotides, the CDR3 is TGTGCCATAAACCTCGACGGATATAGCAATCAGCCCCAGCATTTT. Amino acids: CAINLDGYSNQPQHF.

J is TRBJ2-7 and V is TRBV11-3; a weak D match, TRBD1 (5 bases). In germline, CDR1 is SGHNT, CDR2 YENEEA. V lost 5 bases and J 2 bases, leaving 13 bases between the germline ends. The CDR3 runs 14 residues. CDR3 loop: CASSAAGWTYEQYF. The CDR3 nucleotides read TGTGCCAGCAGCGCGGCAGGGTGGACCTACGAGCAGTACTTC.

This clone was seen just once. This sequence joins TRBV6-5 and TRBJ2-3; TRBD2 matches 11 bases. Germline V gene data show CDR1 as MNHEY and CDR2 as SVGAGI. This CDR3 is 16 amino acids long. After removal of 2 bases from V and 1 base from J, the junction contained 2 bases not matched to a gene. For the CDR3, the DNA is TGTGCCAGCAGTTACATAGCGGGGGGGGGCACAGATACGCAGTATTTT. Its protein is CASSYIAGGGTDTQYF.

The CDR3 DNA is TGTGCCAGCAGCTTGCGGGGAAGCTCCTACAATGAGCAGTTCTTC. This sequence encodes CASSLRGSSYNEQFF. The rearrangement links TRBV6-1 to TRBJ2-1; D may be TRBD2 (6 bases). The germline gives CDR1 MNHNS, CDR2 SASEGT. The CDR3 spans 15 residues. V lost 6 bases to trimming and J lost 0 bases, with 12 bases between them.

J is TRBJ2-7 and V is TRBV6-1; D unclear. The CDR3 length is 14 residues. Germline V CDR1 and CDR2: MNHNS, SASEGT. Trimming left V 5 bases short and J 3 bases short, with 14 bases between. As DNA, the CDR3 is TGTGCCAGCAGTTCCCCCGGCCTTTACTACGAGCAGTACTTC. Its protein is CASSSPGLYYEQYF.

This clone was found once. The chain uses TRBV5-1 and TRBJ2-5; D is undetermined. V dropped 0 bases and J dropped 2 bases, with 8 bases sitting between them. The germline gives CDR1 SGHRS, CDR2 YFSETQ. There are 14 residues in the CDR3. Written as DNA, the CDR3 is TGCGCCAGCAGCTTGGTAGGGATGCAAGAGACCCAGTACTTC. It specifies CASSLVGMQETQYF.

This chain connects TRBV7-6 to TRBJ2-7, with TRBD2 identical over 14 bases. Per germline, CDR1 SGHVS and CDR2 FNYEAQ. V shed 8 bases and J 2 bases; nucleotides not matched to a gene: 11. The CDR3 contains 17 residues. The CDR3 is CASGPTSGGASTYEQYF. The DNA of the CDR3 is TGTGCCAGCGGTCCGACTAGCGGGGGGGCCTCCACCTACGAGCAGTACTTC.

The chain has TRBV30 and TRBJ1-6; maybe TRBD1 (5 bases). The germline CDR1 and CDR2 sequences are GTSNPN and SVGIG (reference sequence). Trimming cost V 5 bases and J 14 bases, with 13 bases left between them. The CDR3 loop spans 11 amino acids. The CDR3 sequence: CAWGGWGALHF. CDR3 sequence (DNA): TGTGCCTGGGGAGGGTGGGGGGCCCTCCACTTT.

V usage is TRBV6-6 and J usage is TRBJ2-6, with no clear D. Germline V CDR1 and CDR2: MNHNY, SVGAGI (reference sequence). With 5 bases removed from V and 2 bases from J, the gap between germline ends came to 7 bases. This CDR3 comprises 14 residues. DNA for the CDR3: TGTGCCAGCAGTCCCCTAACTGGGGCCAACGTCCTGACTTTC. Translated, it gives CASSPLTGANVLTF.

The chain has TRBV15 and TRBJ1-5; tentatively, D is TRBD1 (5 bases). Trimming took 3 bases from V and 3 from J, leaving 9 bases between them. CDR1 is LNHNV, CDR2 YYDKDF, per germline (reference sequence). This CDR3 contains 14 residues. This chain's CDR3 is CATSRGGNNQPQHF. In nucleotides, the CDR3 is TGTGCCACCAGCAGGGGGGGGAACAATCAGCCCCAGCATTTT.

The CDR3 region is CASSTWTGGNYGYTF. The CDR3 DNA reads as TGTGCCAGCAGCACGTGGACAGGGGGTAACTATGGCTACACCTTC. The V and J genes are TRBV5-4 and TRBJ1-2; 10 bases line up with TRBD1. CDR1 SGHNT and CDR2 YYREEE come from the germline V gene (reference sequence). The CDR3 contains 15 residues. With 4 bases clipped from V and 1 base from J, the junction kept 4 bases outside the gene matches.

The chain uses TRBV4-1 and TRBJ2-3, with 8 bases fitting TRBD2. CDR3 length equals 17 residues. V lost 4 bases and J lost 7; bases outside the gene matches: 16. CDR1 and CDR2 from the germline V gene are MGHRA and YSYEKL. This chain's CDR3 is CASSPLMVAGTIYTQYF. In DNA form, the CDR3 reads TGCGCCAGCAGCCCCCTCATGGTAGCGGGGACAATTTATACGCAGTATTTT.

This clone occurred a few times. The chain couples TRBV4-2 to TRBJ2-3; 10 bases match TRBD2. There are 18 residues in the CDR3. V shed 3 bases, J shed 0 bases, and the junction held 9 bases outside the gene matches. Germline CDR1 LGHNA, CDR2 YNFKEQ. The CDR3 DNA sequence: TGTGCCAGCAGCCAGGCGGGACTAGCGAAATCTAGCACAGATACGCAGTATTTT. As protein: CASSQAGLAKSSTDTQYF.

This chain links TRBV5-6 with TRBJ2-7, with 9 nucleotides matching TRBD1. J lost 3 bases, V lost 3 bases, and 10 bases had no gene match. From germline, CDR1 is SGHDT and CDR2 YYEEEE. This CDR3 region has 16 residues. This CDR3 reads CASSSSRGTGIYEQYF. CDR3 bases: TGTGCCAGCAGCTCCAGCCGAGGGACAGGGATCTACGAGCAGTACTTC.

The chain links TRBV7-2 to TRBJ1-2; 7 bases agree with TRBD1. CDR3 length: 15 amino acids. The germline gives CDR1 SGHTA, CDR2 FQGNSA. V dropped 5 bases and J dropped 8; count of bases not matched to a gene: 14. The CDR3 loop reads CASSPDRGQRLGYTF. As DNA, the CDR3 is TGTGCCAGCAGCCCCGACCGGGGACAGCGCCTGGGCTACACCTTC.